These 17 T cell receptor beta chains were sequenced from one sample in a study of response to subunit inactivated influenza vaccine. TCRdb used MiXCR to reprocess the RT-PCR reads, holding one entry per CDR3 protein. The table has roughly 650,000 distinct CDR3 sequences, around 15% seen once. The sample was PBMCs from blood, taken 14 to 15 days before vaccination. These receptors came from a man between 45 and 60 years old who received an inactivated influenza vaccine.

This clonotype has only a few counts. The genes are TRBV12-3 or TRBV12-4 and TRBJ2-2, with 9 bases fitting TRBD2. Unmatched junction bases numbered 16, after V lost 8 bases and J lost 12 bases. There are 15 residues in the CDR3. The CDR3 here is CASQGTSSSGGKLFF. The CDR3 DNA reads as TGTGCCAGCCAAGGGACTAGCTCATCCGGGGGGAAGCTGTTTTTT.

This clonotype was seen more than once but under ten times. The CDR3 loop reads CASSQPDMIATGELFF. The DNA for the CDR3 is TGTGCCAGCAGCCAACCCGATATGATTGCGACCGGGGAGCTGTTTTTT. The V gene is TRBV7-9, the J gene TRBJ2-2; D gene uncertain. The ends were cut back, 5 bases at V and 5 bases at J, with 18 bases in the middle. CDR3 length: 16 amino acids. CDR1 SEHNR and CDR2 FQNEAQ come from the germline V gene (reference sequence).

This clonotype appeared a few times. CDR3 loop: CASRVQGNTGELFF. CDR3 bases: TGTGCCAGCAGGGTACAGGGGAACACCGGGGAGCTGTTTTTT. The chain recombines TRBV12-3 or TRBV12-4 with TRBJ2-2; D might be TRBD1 (6 bases). V lost 6 bases and J lost 1, with 9 bases in between. This CDR3 region has 14 residues.

This clonotype was observed a handful of times. The chain employs TRBV12-3 or TRBV12-4 and TRBJ1-1; D gene uncertain. With 7 bases removed from V and 0 bases from J, the gap between germline ends came to 15 bases. This CDR3 region has 15 residues. This chain's CDR3 is CASTRGGKVNTEAFF. In DNA form, the CDR3 reads TGTGCCAGCACCCGGGGAGGAAAGGTGAACACTGAAGCTTTCTTT.

Comment on this clonotype: An end of the junction does not agree with germline; a read error may underlie this. The rearrangement uses TRBV15 and TRBJ2-3, with 12 bases aligning to TRBD1. CDR3 length: 17 amino acids. The V gene's germline CDR1 is LNHNV and CDR2 YYDKDF (reference sequence). The CDR3 loop reads CATCRDRGTGGLDTQYF. Written as DNA, the CDR3 is TGTGCCACCTGCAGAGATCGGGGGACAGGGGGCTTAGATACGCAGTATTTT.

This clonotype occurred many times. The chain recombines TRBV12-3 or TRBV12-4 with TRBJ2-1; 10 bases align to TRBD2. V shed 6 bases, J shed 6 bases, and the junction held 8 bases outside the gene matches. The CDR3 loop spans 15 amino acids. This CDR3 is CASRLLAGVSNEQFF. CDR3 bases: TGTGCCAGCAGACTCCTAGCGGGGGTAAGCAATGAGCAGTTCTTC.

The J gene is TRBJ1-1, the V gene TRBV28; D gene unclear. Trimming took 6 bases from V and 1 from J, leaving 12 bases between them. The CDR3 consists of 14 residues. Germline loops: CDR1 MDHEN, CDR2 SYDVKM. DNA for the CDR3: TGTGCCAGCAGCCCGTTGGTCGGGAACACTGAAGCTTTCTTT. Translated, it gives CASSPLVGNTEAFF. Based on the CDR3 plus reference TRBV28 and TRBJ1-1, the full variable domain is DVKVTQSSRYLVKRTGEKVFLECVQDMDHENMFWYRQDPGLGLRLIYFSYDVKMKEKGDIPEGYSVSREKKERFSLILESASTNQTSMYLCASSPLVGNTEAFFGQGTRLTVV.

Only a few counts were recorded for this clonotype. This chain uses TRBV19 with TRBJ1-2; no reliable D call. Trimming left V 9 bases short and J 8 bases short, with 16 bases between. CDR3 length: 12 amino acids. Germline values: CDR1 LNHDA, CDR2 SQIVND (reference sequence). The CDR3, as DNA: TGTGCCAGCCGGGCAGCTGATCGAGGCTACACCTTC. It is translated as CASRAADRGYTF.

This clonotype was found a few times. A much larger clone differs from this one at a single base, so this may be a read error. The chain has TRBV3-1 and TRBJ1-5; D gene unclear. The V end lost 5 bases, the J end lost 4 bases, and 6 bases lay between the germline ends. Germline V gene lookup returns CDR1 LGHDT and CDR2 YNNKEL (reference sequence). This CDR3 contains 12 residues. Here the CDR3 reads CASSSYNQPQHF. In DNA, the CDR3 is TGTGCCAGCAGCTCATATAATCAGCCCCAGCATTTT. Full variable domain (remainder filled in from reference TRBV3-1 and TRBJ1-5): DTAVSQTPKYLVTQMGNDKSIKCEQNLGHDTMYWYKQDSKKFLKIMFSYNNKELIINETVPNRFSPKSPDKAHLNLHINSLELGDSAVYFCASSSYNQPQHFGDGTRLSIL.

The CDR3 protein is CASSLGGLTLHF. CDR3 nucleotide sequence: TGTGCCAGCAGCTTAGGGGGGCTGACCCTCCACTTT. This sequence joins TRBV13 and TRBJ1-6; possible D gene TRBD1, 5 bases. The CDR3 runs to 12 residues. The V and J ends lost 0 bases and 14 bases respectively, with 8 bases between them. The germline V gene has CDR1 PRHDT and CDR2 FYEKMQ (reference sequence). The complete variable domain, with remaining parts taken from reference TRBV13 and TRBJ1-6, reads AAGVIQSPRHLIKEKRETATLKCYPIPRHDTVYWYQQGPGQDPQFLISFYEKMQSDKGSIPDRFSAQQFSDYHSELNMSSLELGDSALYFCASSLGGLTLHFGNGTRLTVT.

CDR3 sequence: CASSLGTSGPSSYNEQFF. In DNA, the CDR3 is TGTGCCAGCAGCTTAGGGACTAGCGGACCCAGCTCCTACAATGAGCAGTTCTTC. The V call is TRBV7-6, the J call TRBJ2-1; 10 bases fit TRBD2. V lost 1 base and J lost 0; bases outside the gene matches: 6. CDR1 and CDR2 from the germline V gene are SGHVS and FNYEAQ. The CDR3 has 18 amino acids.

The chain carries TRBV6-5 and TRBJ2-7; a weak D match, TRBD2 (6 bases). V lost 4 bases, J lost 6 bases, and 16 bases lay in between. This CDR3 is 14 amino acids long. Germline CDR1 MNHEY, CDR2 SVGAGI. Here the CDR3 reads CASSSSGGSGEQYF. CDR3 DNA sequence: TGTGCCAGCAGTTCGAGTGGGGGGTCTGGCGAGCAGTACTTC.

The chain couples TRBV20-1 to TRBJ2-3; 12 nucleotides match TRBD2. The V gene's germline CDR1 is DFQATT and CDR2 SNEGSKA (reference sequence). The CDR3 is made up of 15 amino acids. Trimming cost V 5 bases and J 4 bases; bases outside gene matches: 7. The CDR3 region is CSARTSGIFADTQYF. The CDR3 DNA follows: TGCAGTGCTCGGACTAGCGGGATTTTCGCAGATACGCAGTATTTT.

Only a few counts were recorded for this clonotype. CDR3 sequence reads: CASSEGQGAILTDTQYF. In nucleotides, the CDR3 is TGTGCCAGCAGCGAGGGACAGGGGGCGATCCTCACAGATACGCAGTATTTT. The chain has TRBV9 and TRBJ2-3; TRBD1 matches 12 bases. This CDR3 is 17 amino acids long. V gave up 3 bases and J gave up 2 bases; unmatched junction bases: 7. CDR1 is SGDLS, CDR2 YYNGEE, per germline.

There are many counts of this clonotype. The chain employs TRBV11-2 and TRBJ1-3; D ambiguous. Trimming removed 5 bases at V and 1 base at J, with 6 bases between. The CDR3 contains 13 residues. Germline CDR1 reads SGHAT; CDR2 reads FQNNGV. The CDR3 DNA follows: TGTGCCAGCAGCCTGACATCTGGAAACACCATATATTTT. Encoded protein: CASSLTSGNTIYF.

This clonotype showed up just a few times. The V gene is TRBV12-3 or TRBV12-4, the J gene TRBJ1-1; 8 bases map to TRBD1. The V segment lost 1 base and the J segment 9 bases; nucleotides outside the gene matches: 4. The CDR3 loop spans 13 amino acids. In DNA, the CDR3 is TGTGCCAGCAGTTTAGTTCCCAGGGGGCAAGCTTTCTTT. It codes for CASSLVPRGQAFF.

This clonotype was seen ten or more times. The genes are TRBV12-3 or TRBV12-4 and TRBJ1-1; D unclear. The CDR3 loop spans 13 amino acids. Trimming took 2 bases from V and 0 from J, leaving 4 bases between them. CDR3 residues: CASSLLLNTEAFF. DNA of the CDR3: TGTGCCAGCAGTTTACTGTTGAACACTGAAGCTTTCTTT.